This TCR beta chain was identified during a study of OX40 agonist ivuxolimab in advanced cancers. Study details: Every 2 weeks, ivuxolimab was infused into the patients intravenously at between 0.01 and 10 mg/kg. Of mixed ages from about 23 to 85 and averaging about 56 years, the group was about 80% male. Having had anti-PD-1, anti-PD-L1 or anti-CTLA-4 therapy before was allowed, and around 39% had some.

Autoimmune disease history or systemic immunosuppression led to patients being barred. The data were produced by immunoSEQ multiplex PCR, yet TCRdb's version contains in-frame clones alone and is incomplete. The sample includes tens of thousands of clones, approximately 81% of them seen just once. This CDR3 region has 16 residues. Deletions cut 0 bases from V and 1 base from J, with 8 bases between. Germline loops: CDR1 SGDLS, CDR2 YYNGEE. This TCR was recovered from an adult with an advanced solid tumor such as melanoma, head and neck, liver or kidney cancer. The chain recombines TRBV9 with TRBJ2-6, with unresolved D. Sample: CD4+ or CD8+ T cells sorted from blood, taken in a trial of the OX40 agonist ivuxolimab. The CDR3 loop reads CASSVGELSGANVLTF. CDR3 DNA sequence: TGTGCCAGCAGCGTAGGAGAGTTGTCTGGGGCCAACGTCCTGACTTTC. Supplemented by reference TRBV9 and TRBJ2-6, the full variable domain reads DSGVTQTPKHLITATGQRVTLRCSPRSGDLSVYWYQQSLDQGLQFLIQYYNGEERAKGNILERFSAQQFPDLHSELNLSSLELGDSALYFCASSVGELSGANVLTFGAGSRLTVL.